Detailed here is one T cell receptor (beta chain). In its sample, this clone was seen once. Its antigen is unknown. No clone much larger than this one lies a single base away; base qualities are absent. The data were obtained in a study of CD8+ T cells in alopecia areata (dated 2018 in TCRdb). Describing the broader study: To study T cell clonal expansion in alopecia areata, the researchers applied high-throughput TCRbeta sequencing to both the C3H/HeJ mouse model and human patients. On the human side, TCRbeta sequencing was run on scalp tissue and on sorted CD4+ and CD8+ peripheral blood T cells from healthy controls and from alopecia areata patients with either patchy or totalis/universalis disease. Scalp clonality was compared across normal scalp (n=4), patchy alopecia areata scalp (n=8), and alopecia totalis/universalis scalp (n=8). The RNA source kit depended on sample type: the PAXgene miRNA kit for fixed scalp, the miRNeasy kit for PBMCs, and the RNeasy kit for mouse skin. immunoSEQ multiplex PCR using 35 Vbeta forward primers and 13 Jbeta reverse primers was used to amplify TCRbeta CDR3 regions.

There are 16 amino acids in the CDR3, from cysteine to phenylalanine inclusive. CDR3 DNA is the only sequence kept; it has 48 bases, read in frame from the first base. For 5 or 6 biomarker-study patients, CD4+ cells were further sorted into CD25+CD127- cells. Lesional scalp punch biopsies and peripheral blood were collected from alopecia areata patients. After PBMCs were isolated by density centrifugation and stained for CD3, CD4 and CD8, a FACSAria was used to sort CD4+ and CD8+ T cells. Alopecia areata patients who were not treated were recruited through a multicenter biomarker study. The receptor library was made with the immunoSEQ multiplex PCR assay. RNA was extracted from all samples and reverse transcribed into cDNA, which served as template for TCR sequencing. First-strand cDNA was synthesized with SuperScript III using a 2:1 mix of oligo-dT and random hexamers. A synthetic immune receptor repertoire was used to assess amplification bias, and residual bias was removed computationally. As for how the authors treated the data: Raw reads were preprocessed for error removal, and CDR3 was defined according to IMGT conventions as running from the conserved cysteine to phenylalanine. Clonality was calculated as 1 minus Shannon entropy normalized by log2 of the number of productive unique TCRs. Whether each scalp clone was CD4 or CD8 was inferred by checking scalp TCRbeta sequences against the CD4 and CD8 repertoires from sorted blood. TCRdb's version of the immuneACCESS table is confined to in-frame rearrangements and falls short of the full clone set. An unresolved V gene accounts for under half of the shortfall where checked; the remainder is of unknown origin. The V and J calls and clone size come from that table; D and trimming were worked out from the DNA. The table for this sample lists some 20,000 clones; less than 70% of them were counted only once. Under 5% of the sample belongs to the ten largest clones.

Summary of the overall study and its limitations: Shared TCR sequences between patients were less evident than in mice, which may be partly attributable to HLA diversity in the patient population. Unlike mouse skin, where gammadelta T cells dominate, normal human skin contains resident alphabeta T cells that get sequenced too, which complicates analysis of the scalp TCR repertoire. Lesional scalp, especially in alopecia totalis/universalis, showed higher clonality and more expanded CD8+ clones than normal scalp, suggesting antigenic drive.

This TCR was recovered from a human donor with alopecia areata. The specimen was CD4+ Tregs sorted from blood. The rearranged segments are TRBV21-1 and TRBJ2-3; whether TRBD2, the table's D call, matches the DNA was not checked. TRBV21-1 is a known pseudogene. This receptor carries the CDR3 CASSKVGLTRTDTQYF. Here is the DNA: TGTGCCAGCAGCAAAGTTGGACTTACTCGCACAGATACGCAGTATTTT.